Shown below are 8 T cell receptor beta chains from a single sample sequenced in a study of CD8+CD57+ T cells in acquired aplastic anemia. Before being chosen for sequencing, patients had shown CD8+CD57+ cell expansion by flow cytometry. Template material for TCR beta VDJ and CDR3 profiling consisted of genomic DNA. Via MiXCR, TCRdb re-called the reads, giving one row per CDR3 protein. The table has 80,000 to 100,000 distinct CDR3 sequences, 55% to 80% seen once. The sample was sorted CD4+, CD8+, or CD8+CD57+ T cells (not recorded which) from PBMCs. These receptors were taken from a human donor with aplastic anemia.

The CDR3 nucleotides are TGTGCCACCAGTGATTTGAGGACACGGAATCCCTACGAGCAGTACTTC. Translated, it gives CATSDLRTRNPYEQYF. This chain joins TRBV24-1 and TRBJ2-7; the D gene is possibly TRBD1 (5 bases). This CDR3 comprises 16 residues. The germline V gene has CDR1 KGHDR and CDR2 SFDVKD. The V end was cut by 0 bases, the J end by 2 bases, with 13 bases between.

The chain is built from TRBV6-2 or TRBV6-3 and TRBJ1-6, with 8 bases fitting TRBD1. Germline lookup yields CDR1 MNHEY and CDR2 SVGEGT. V gave up 8 bases and J gave up 7 bases; unmatched junction bases: 7. The CDR3 has 14 residues. This CDR3 reads CASVDGQGNSPLHF. CDR3 nucleotides: TGTGCCAGCGTCGACGGACAGGGAAATTCACCCCTCCACTTT.

This clonotype came up once. The rearrangement links TRBV15 to TRBJ1-1; D not resolved. Trimming pared 1 base from V and 3 bases from J, leaving 6 bases between. The CDR3 covers 13 residues. Germline V gives CDR1 LNHNV, CDR2 YYDKDF (reference sequence). The CDR3 DNA follows: TGTGCCACCAGCAGAGGGGTGGACACTGAAGCTTTCTTT. Protein sequence: CATSRGVDTEAFF.

The chain links TRBV7-9 to TRBJ2-7; tentatively, D is TRBD2 (6 bases). The CDR3 contains 14 residues. V was clipped by 5 bases and J by 2 bases, with 13 bases between them. Germline V gene sequence: CDR1 SEHNR, CDR2 FQNEAQ (reference sequence). The CDR3 region is CASSAMTRAYEQYF. DNA of the CDR3: TGTGCCAGCAGCGCCATGACTAGGGCCTACGAGCAGTACTTC. Full variable domain (outside the CDR3, taken from reference TRBV7-9 and TRBJ2-7): DTGVSQNPRHKITKRGQNVTFRCDPISEHNRLYWYRQTLGQGPEFLTYFQNEAQLEKSRLLSDRFSAERPKGSFSTLEIQRTEQGDSAMYLCASSAMTRAYEQYFGPGTRLTVT.

This clonotype was detected many times. The V call is TRBV20-1, the J call TRBJ2-1, with 8 bases matching TRBD2. The germline CDR1 and CDR2 sequences are DFQATT and SNEGSKA (reference sequence). V shed 3 bases, J shed 10 bases, and the junction held 11 bases outside the gene matches. This CDR3 has 14 residues. The CDR3 spells CSASGGLDYGEQFF. DNA for the CDR3: TGCAGTGCTAGCGGGGGACTAGATTACGGCGAGCAGTTCTTC.

V gene TRBV20-1 combines with J gene TRBJ1-5; D call uncertain. Per the germline V gene, CDR1 is DFQATT and CDR2 is SNEGSKA (reference sequence). The CDR3 spans 15 residues. The V and J ends lost 1 base and 0 bases respectively, with 10 bases between them. CDR3 loop: CSARGVGNSNQPQHF. CDR3 nucleotides: TGCAGTGCTAGAGGAGTGGGGAATAGCAATCAGCCCCAGCATTTT.

Details on this clonotype: The junction and the germline gene differ at one end; a read error may be behind it. The chain couples TRBV2 to TRBJ2-7, with unresolved D. The CDR3 runs 12 residues. Germline CDR1 SNHLY, CDR2 FYNNEI. Written as DNA, the CDR3 is TGTGCCAGCAATGAAGAACCCTACGAGCAGTACTTC. Its translation is CASNEEPYEQYF.

Only a few counts were recorded for this clonotype. The CDR3 DNA reads as TGTGCCACCAGTGATTACAGTGGCTATGGCTACACCTTC. Translation: CATSDYSGYGYTF. The chain couples TRBV24-1 to TRBJ1-2; D unresolved. Germline values: CDR1 KGHDR, CDR2 SFDVKD. The CDR3 is 13 amino acids. V was cut by 2 bases and J by 4 bases, with 7 bases left in between.